Detailed here is one T cell receptor beta chain. Its antigen is currently unknown. The PCR employed 60 Vbeta primers together with 13 Jbeta primers. The data were produced by immunoSEQ multiplex PCR, yet TCRdb's version contains in-frame clones alone and is incomplete. In the table there are about 40,000 clones, 50% of which are singletons. This sample was included in a study of cytomegalovirus exposure and HLA in healthy donors. Whole-study findings and limits: Accurate predictions that matched the HLA-A and HLA-B alleles of most subjects were reportedly made from TCR beta sequences.

Looked up from germline, CDR1 is SGHRS and CDR2 is YFSETQ. V shed 3 bases, J shed 3 bases, and the junction held 9 bases outside the gene matches. There are 15 residues in the CDR3. The source of this sequence is a human donor in good health. The rearrangement joins TRBV5-1 to TRBJ2-7, with 7 positions matching TRBD1. Sequencing input: PBMCs. The CDR3 sequence is CASSSGTAGLYEQYF. The DNA for the CDR3 is TGCGCCAGCAGCTCGGGGACAGCCGGACTCTACGAGCAGTACTTC.